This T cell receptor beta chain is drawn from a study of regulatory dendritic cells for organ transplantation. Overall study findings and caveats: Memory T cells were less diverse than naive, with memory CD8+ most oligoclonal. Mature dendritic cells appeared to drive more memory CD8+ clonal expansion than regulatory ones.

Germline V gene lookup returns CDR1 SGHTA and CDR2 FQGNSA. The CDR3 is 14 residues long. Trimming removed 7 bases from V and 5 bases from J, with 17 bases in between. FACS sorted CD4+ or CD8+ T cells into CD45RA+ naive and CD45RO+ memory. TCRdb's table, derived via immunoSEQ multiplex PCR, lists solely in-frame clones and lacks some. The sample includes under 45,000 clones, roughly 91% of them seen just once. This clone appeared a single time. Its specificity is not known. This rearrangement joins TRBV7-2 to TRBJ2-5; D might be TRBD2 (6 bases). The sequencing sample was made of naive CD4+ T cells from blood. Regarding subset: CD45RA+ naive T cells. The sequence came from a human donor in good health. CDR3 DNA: TGTGCCAGCACCCCCCGGGACTTTGGGGAGACCCAGTACTTC. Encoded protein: CASTPRDFGETQYF. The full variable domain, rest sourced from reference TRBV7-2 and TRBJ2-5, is GAGVSQSPSNKVTEKGKDVELRCDPISGHTALYWYRQSLGQGLEFLIYFQGNSAPDKSGLPSDRFSAERTGGSVSTLTIQRTQQEDSAVYLCASTPRDFGETQYFGPGTRLLVL.